Included here is one T cell receptor beta chain sequence, with context. Sample treatment: roughly 20 received Ad26.COV2.S at low or high dose, single or two shots; about five received placebo; per-sample allocation not given. Sampling took place 63 days after the first vaccine or placebo injection. Donation was by an adult aged 18-55 years who was in Boston. The data were produced by immunoSEQ multiplex PCR, yet TCRdb's version contains in-frame clones alone and is incomplete. The sample has around 270,000 clones, 70% to 90% seen once. CDR1 and CDR2 (germline): SGHNT, YYREEE (reference sequence). The CDR3 extends over 15 amino acids. V shed 5 bases and J 5 bases; nucleotides not matched to a gene: 6. These data come from a study of Ad26.COV2.S vaccination and SARS-CoV-2 variants. Turning to the study itself: Ad26.COV2.S given intramuscularly, once or twice 56 days apart.

This TCR derives from a person between 18 and 59 years old who received the Ad26.COV2.S COVID-19 vaccine or a placebo. Sequenced here: peripheral blood, sampled in a trial of Ad26.COV2.S vaccine versus placebo. The chain combines TRBV5-4 with TRBJ2-1; 11 bases are a match to TRBD2. As DNA, the CDR3 is TGTGCCAGCAGGGCCGGGACTAGCGGACACAATGAGCAGTTCTTC. Amino acids: CASRAGTSGHNEQFF.